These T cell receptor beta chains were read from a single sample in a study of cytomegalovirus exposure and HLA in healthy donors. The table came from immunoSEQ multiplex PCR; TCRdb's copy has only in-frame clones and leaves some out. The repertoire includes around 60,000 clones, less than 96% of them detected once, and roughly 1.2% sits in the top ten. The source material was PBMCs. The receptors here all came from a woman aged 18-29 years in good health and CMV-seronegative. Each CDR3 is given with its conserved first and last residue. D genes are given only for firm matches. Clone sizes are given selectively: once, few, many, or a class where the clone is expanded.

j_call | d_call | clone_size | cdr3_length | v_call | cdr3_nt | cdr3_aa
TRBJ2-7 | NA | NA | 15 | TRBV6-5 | TGTGCCAGCAGTTACTCCCGGGATGGGGCCTACGAGCAGTACTTC | CASSYSRDGAYEQYF
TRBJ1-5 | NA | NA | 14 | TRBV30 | TGTGCCTGGAGTCGGGGGGGGGCCAATCAGCCCCAGCATTTT | CAWSRGGANQPQHF
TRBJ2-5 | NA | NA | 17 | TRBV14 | TGTGCCAGCAGCCAACTGCAGGGGAGGGGGACCCAAGAGACCCAGTACTTC | CASSQLQGRGTQETQYF
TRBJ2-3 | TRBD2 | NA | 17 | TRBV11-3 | TGTGCCAGCAGCTACGGACTAGCGGGCCCGATGGCAGATACGCAGTATTTT | CASSYGLAGPMADTQYF
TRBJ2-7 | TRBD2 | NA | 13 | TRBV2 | TGTGCCACCGCGGGAGTCGGCGACAACGAGCAGTACTTC | CATAGVGDNEQYF
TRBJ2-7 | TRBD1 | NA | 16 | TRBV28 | TGTGCCAGCAGTTCCCCCCCCGGGACAGGATCCTACGAGCAGTACTTC | CASSSPPGTGSYEQYF
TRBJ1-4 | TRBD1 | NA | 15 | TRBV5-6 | TGTGCCAGCAGCTTATACAGGGGGCCTAATGAAAAACTGTTTTTT | CASSLYRGPNEKLFF
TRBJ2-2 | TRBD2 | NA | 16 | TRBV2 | TGTGCCACCCCAGGGGGACTAGCGGGCCCCGGCGGGGAGCTGTTTTTT | CATPGGLAGPGGELFF
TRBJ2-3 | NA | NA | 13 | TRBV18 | TGTGCCAGCTCACCCATCAGAGGTGATACGCAGTATTTT | CASSPIRGDTQYF
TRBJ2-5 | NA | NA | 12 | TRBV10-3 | TGTGCCATCAGTGACAGAAAAGAGACCCAGTACTTC | CAISDRKETQYF
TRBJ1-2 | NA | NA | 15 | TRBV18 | TGTGCCAGCTCACCCCTTCGGGACACCGCCTATGGCTACACCTTC | CASSPLRDTAYGYTF
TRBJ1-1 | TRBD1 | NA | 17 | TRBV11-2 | TGTGCCAGCAGCTTAGATTGGGACAGGGGGCCCTGGGGTGGAGCTTTCTTT | CASSLDWDRGPWGGAFF
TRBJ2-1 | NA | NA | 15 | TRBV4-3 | TGCGCCAGCAGCCAAGGATCGGGTTTCTACAATGAGCAGTTCTTC | CASSQGSGFYNEQFF
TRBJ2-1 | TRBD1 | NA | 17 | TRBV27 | TGTGCCAGCAGTTTGCCGGACAGGGGCCCTCCCTACAATGAGCAGTTCTTC | CASSLPDRGPPYNEQFF
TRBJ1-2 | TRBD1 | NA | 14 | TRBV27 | TGTGCCAGCAGTTTAAGGGGGCCCCTATATGGCTACACCTTC | CASSLRGPLYGYTF
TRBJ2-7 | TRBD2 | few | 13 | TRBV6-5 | TGTGCCAGCAGTTATGGGGGGGGTTCCGAGCAGTACTTC | CASSYGGGSEQYF
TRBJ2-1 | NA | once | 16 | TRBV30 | TGTGCCTGGAGTGTACTCGGGGGACAGCCGTTCGGGGAGCAGTTCTTC | CAWSVLGGQPFGEQFF
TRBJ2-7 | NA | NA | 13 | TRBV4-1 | TGCGCCAGCAGCCAAGGCGGGACCTACGAGCAGTACTTC | CASSQGGTYEQYF
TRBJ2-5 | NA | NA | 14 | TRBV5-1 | TGCGCCAGCAGCTCGGCGGGATGGGAAGAGACCCAGTACTTC | CASSSAGWEETQYF
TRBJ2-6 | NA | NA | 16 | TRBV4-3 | TGCGCCAGCAGCCAAGAAACAGGGTCCGGGGCCAACGTCCTGACTTTC | CASSQETGSGANVLTF
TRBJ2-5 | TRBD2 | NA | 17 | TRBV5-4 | TGTGCCAGCAGCCCCCGGGGGGGCGGCTCAGGACAAGAGACCCAGTACTTC | CASSPRGGGSGQETQYF
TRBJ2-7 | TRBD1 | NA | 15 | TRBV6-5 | TGTGCCAGCAGTTACTACACCGGGACAGCCTACGAGCAGTACTTC | CASSYYTGTAYEQYF
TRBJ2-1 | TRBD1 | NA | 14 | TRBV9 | TGTGCCAGCAGCCCACCGGGACAGTACAATGAGCAGTTCTTC | CASSPPGQYNEQFF
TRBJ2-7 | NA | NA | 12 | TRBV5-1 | TGCGCCAGCAGCGCCCAGGGCTACGAGCAGTACTTC | CASSAQGYEQYF
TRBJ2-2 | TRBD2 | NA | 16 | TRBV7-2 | TGTGCCAGCAGGGAACTAGCGGGGGGCTACACCGGGGAGCTGTTTTTT | CASRELAGGYTGELFF
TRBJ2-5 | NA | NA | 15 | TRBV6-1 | TGTGCCAGCAGTGAAGCTACAGGATCCCAAGAGACCCAGTACTTC | CASSEATGSQETQYF
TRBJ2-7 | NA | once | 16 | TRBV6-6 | TGTGCCAGCAGCGCCCCTTGGACTCCAACGAGCTACGAGCAGTACTTC | CASSAPWTPTSYEQYF
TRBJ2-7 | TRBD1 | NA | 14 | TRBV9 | TGTGCCAGCGAAACCGGGACAGGGTTCGGCGAGCAGTACTTC | CASETGTGFGEQYF
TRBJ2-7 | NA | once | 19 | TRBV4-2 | TGTGCCAGCAGCCAAGATGACCCCCCGGGTGTAGCGCACCCCTACGAGCAGTACTTC | CASSQDDPPGVAHPYEQYF
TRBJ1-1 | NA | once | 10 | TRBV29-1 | TGCAGCGTTGGGGCCCCTGAAGCTTTCTTT | CSVGAPEAFF
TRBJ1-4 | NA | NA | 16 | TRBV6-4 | TGTGCCAGCAACCACCAACGGGGGGGGGACGGGGAAAAACTGTTTTTT | CASNHQRGGDGEKLFF